The entry that follows covers one T cell receptor beta chain sequence. Its ends do not fully match the called genes, so a read error is possible. Germline-derived CDR1 and CDR2 are KGHDR and SFDVKD. The CDR3 is 15 amino acids. This sample is part of a study of Ad26.COV2.S vaccination and SARS-CoV-2 variants. Study-level background: Into the muscle, Ad26.COV2.S was dosed once or twice, 56 days apart.

The protocol was immunoSEQ multiplex PCR, while the TCRdb copy is restricted to in-frame clones and leaves out a portion. The table lists roughly 320,000 clones, around 84% of them singletons. As to treatment: roughly 20 received Ad26.COV2.S at low or high dose, single or two shots; roughly five received placebo; per-sample allocation not given. At day 63 after the first vaccine or placebo injection, samples were drawn. The donor was a Boston adult aged 18-55 years. This rearrangement joins TRBV24-1 to TRBJ2-3; 11 nucleotides agree with TRBD2. This sequence originates from a person aged 18-60 years who received the Ad26.COV2.S COVID-19 vaccine or a placebo. Source: peripheral blood, taken in a trial of Ad26.COV2.S vaccine versus placebo. The DNA of the CDR3 is TGTGCCGCCAGTGATAGCGGGGGGGCGTTTGATACGCAGTATTTT. Protein sequence: CAASDSGGAFDTQYF.